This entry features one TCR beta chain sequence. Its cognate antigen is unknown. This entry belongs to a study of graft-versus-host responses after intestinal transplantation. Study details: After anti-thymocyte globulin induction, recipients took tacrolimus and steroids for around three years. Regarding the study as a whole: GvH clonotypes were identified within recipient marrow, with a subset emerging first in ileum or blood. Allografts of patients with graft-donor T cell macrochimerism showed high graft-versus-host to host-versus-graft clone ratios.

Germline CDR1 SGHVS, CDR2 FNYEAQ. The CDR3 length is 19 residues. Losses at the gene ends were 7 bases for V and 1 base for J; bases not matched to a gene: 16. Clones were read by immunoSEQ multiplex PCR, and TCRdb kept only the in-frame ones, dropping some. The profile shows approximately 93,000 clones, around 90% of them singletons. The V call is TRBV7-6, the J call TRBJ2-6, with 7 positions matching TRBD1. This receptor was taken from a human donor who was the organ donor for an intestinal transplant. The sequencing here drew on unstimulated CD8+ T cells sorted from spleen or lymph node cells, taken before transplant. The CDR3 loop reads CASTSRYTGVGSGANVLTF. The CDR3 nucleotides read TGTGCCAGCACCAGCCGGTACACAGGGGTTGGGTCTGGGGCCAACGTCCTGACTTTC.